The 11 T cell receptor beta chains below were found in one sample sequenced in a study of blood T cell repertoires in COVID-19. TCRdb's copy holds only in-frame clones and misses some; the assay was immunoSEQ multiplex PCR. The sample consists of about 190,000 clones, more than 75% of them appearing once. The sample comprised peripheral blood. Receptors were obtained from a woman aged 60-75 years with COVID-19, enrolled during active disease.

This chain joins TRBV30 and TRBJ1-1, with D unresolved. This CDR3 comprises 17 residues. CDR1 is GTSNPN and CDR2 is SVGIG in the germline V gene (reference sequence). V dropped 4 bases and J dropped 3 bases, with 24 bases sitting between them. CDR3 DNA: TGTGCCTGGACCACTAGAGCCCGGGATCTAGTGGACACTGAAGCTTTCTTT. It codes for CAWTTRARDLVDTEAFF.

The chain joins TRBV7-3 to TRBJ2-7; 9 bases fit TRBD1. CDR3 length: 16 amino acids. Germline CDR1 SGHTA, CDR2 FQGTGA. J lost 5 bases, V lost 2 bases, and 10 bases had no gene match. The chain's CDR3 is CASSLEGGQGRNEQYF. CDR3 coding DNA: TGTGCCAGCAGCTTAGAGGGGGGACAGGGTAGGAACGAGCAGTACTTC. The full variable domain, in which reference TRBV7-3 and TRBJ2-7 provide the parts outside the CDR3, is GAGVSQTPSNKVTEKGKYVELRCDPISGHTALYWYRQSLGQGPEFLIYFQGTGAADDSGLPNDRFFAVRPEGSVSTLKIQRTERGDSAVYLCASSLEGGQGRNEQYFGPGTRLTVT.

CDR3: CASSLRQGRYEQYF. In nucleotides, the CDR3 is TGTGCCAGCAGCCTCCGACAGGGGAGGTACGAGCAGTACTTC. The rearrangement joins TRBV3-1 (or the pseudogene TRBV3-2) to TRBJ2-7; 8 bases are a match to TRBD1. The CDR3 has 14 residues. After removal of 4 bases from V and 4 bases from J, the junction contained 6 bases not matched to a gene. Germline values: CDR1 LGHDT, CDR2 YNNKEL (reference sequence).

The chain combines TRBV29-1 with TRBJ2-1; TRBD1 matches at 9 bases. CDR1 SQVTM and CDR2 ANQGSEA come from the germline V gene. The CDR3 runs 12 residues. J was trimmed by 12 bases and V by 6 bases; bases with no gene match: 9. In DNA, the CDR3 is TGCAGCGTGGGGGGGGACAGGGAGAGGCAGTTCTTC. This encodes CSVGGDRERQFF.

This clone was detected only once. The chain joins TRBV18 to TRBJ1-5; the match to TRBD1 covers 9 bases. From germline, CDR1 is KGHSH and CDR2 LQKENI. Trimming cost V 3 bases and J 7 bases; bases outside gene matches: 7. The CDR3 runs 15 residues. In nucleotides, the CDR3 is TGTGCCAGCTCACCCCCCGGGACAGGGCGACAGCCCCAGCATTTT. It is translated as CASSPPGTGRQPQHF. The full variable domain, its missing parts supplied by reference TRBV18 and TRBJ1-5, is NAGVMQNPRHLVRRRGQEARLRCSPMKGHSHVYWYRQLPEEGLKFMVYLQKENIIDESGMPKERFSAEFPKEGPSILRIQQVVRGDSAAYFCASSPPGTGRQPQHFGDGTRLSIL.

This clone was seen only once. The CDR3 DNA reads TGTGCCAGCAGCTTGAGCCCCAACCCTTACAATGAGCAGTTCTTC. Translated: CASSLSPNPYNEQFF. The gene calls are TRBV11-2 and TRBJ2-1; D not resolved. V lost 3 bases to trimming and J lost 4 bases, with 13 bases between them. The CDR3 loop spans 15 amino acids. CDR1 is SGHAT and CDR2 is FQNNGV in the germline V gene.

The chain couples TRBV6-5 to TRBJ2-5; 9 bases are shared with TRBD2. Losses at the gene ends were 2 bases for V and 2 bases for J; bases not matched to a gene: 3. Germline V gene data show CDR1 as MNHEY and CDR2 as SVGAGI. The CDR3 has 15 residues. CDR3 nucleotides: TGTGCCAGCAGTTACGAGGCGGGGGGGCAAGAGACCCAGTACTTC. Translating it yields CASSYEAGGQETQYF.

This clone was counted ten times or more. The CDR3 DNA follows: TGTGCCAGCACCCCTTCGGGGGAAGATGAAAAACTGTTTTTT. It yields the protein CASTPSGEDEKLFF. J is TRBJ1-4 and V is TRBV7-9; maybe TRBD1 (5 bases). The CDR3 totals 14 residues. V was cut by 7 bases and J by 6 bases, with 15 bases left in between. Germline assignment: CDR1 SEHNR and CDR2 FQNEAQ (reference sequence).

On this clone: At one end, the junction sequence differs from germline, possibly due to a read error. The V and J genes are TRBV7-8 and TRBJ2-6; 8 nucleotides agree with TRBD1. This CDR3 contains 19 residues. Germline V gene sequence: CDR1 SGHVS, CDR2 FQNEAQ. CDR3 bases: TGTGCCAGCAGCCTTACAGGGGGAATGGCCCTCTCTCGGGCCAACGTCCTGACTTTC. Translated, it gives CASSLTGGMALSRANVLTF.

This clone was counted only a few times. This chain connects TRBV19 to TRBJ1-4, with 9 bases fitting TRBD1. The CDR3 length is 15 residues. V was clipped by 6 bases and J by 8 bases; unmatched bases: 10. In germline, CDR1 is LNHDA, CDR2 SQIVND (reference sequence). CDR3: CASSHPGQGREKLFF. The CDR3 DNA is TGTGCCAGTAGCCATCCGGGACAGGGAAGGGAAAAACTGTTTTTT.

CDR3 bases: TGTGCCAGCAGGAACAGGGGTACCGGGGAGCTGTTTTTT. It yields the protein CASRNRGTGELFF. V and J are TRBV6-6 and TRBJ2-2, with 7 bases matching TRBD1. Germline V gives CDR1 MNHNY, CDR2 SVGAGI (reference sequence). Losses at the gene ends were 6 bases for V and 5 bases for J; bases not matched to a gene: 3. CDR3 length equals 13 residues.